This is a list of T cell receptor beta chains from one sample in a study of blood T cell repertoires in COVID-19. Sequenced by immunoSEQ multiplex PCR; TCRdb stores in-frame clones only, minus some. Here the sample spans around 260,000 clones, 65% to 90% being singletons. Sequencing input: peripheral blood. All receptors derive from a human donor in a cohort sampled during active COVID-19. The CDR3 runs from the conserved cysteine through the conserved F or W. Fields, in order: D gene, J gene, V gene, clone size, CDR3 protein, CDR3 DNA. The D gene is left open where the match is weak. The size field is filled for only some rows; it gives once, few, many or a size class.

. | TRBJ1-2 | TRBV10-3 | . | CAISGRGEGYTF | TGTGCCATCAGTGGTCGGGGAGAGGGCTACACCTTC
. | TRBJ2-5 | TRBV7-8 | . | CASSSYSEETQYF | TGTGCCAGCAGCTCATATTCGGAAGAGACCCAGTACTTC
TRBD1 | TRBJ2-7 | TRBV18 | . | CASSKDRERDEQYF | TGTGCCAGCTCAAAAGACAGGGAGAGGGACGAGCAGTACTTC
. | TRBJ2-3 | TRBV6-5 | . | CASSYQITDTQYF | TGTGCCAGCAGTTACCAGATCACAGATACGCAGTATTTT
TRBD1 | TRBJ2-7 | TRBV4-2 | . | CASSQDLTGWYEQYF | TGTGCCAGCAGCCAAGATTTGACAGGGTGGTATGAGCAGTACTTC
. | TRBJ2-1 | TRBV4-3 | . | CASSPGLFGNEQFF | TGCGCCAGCTCCCCGGGGTTATTTGGCAATGAGCAGTTCTTC
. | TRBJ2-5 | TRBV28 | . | CASSLSLGGTQYF | TGTGCCAGCAGTTTATCTCTGGGGGGGACCCAGTACTTC
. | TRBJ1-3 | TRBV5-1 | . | CASSLLGANSGNTIYF | TGCGCCAGCAGCTTGTTGGGGGCCAACTCTGGAAACACCATATATTTT
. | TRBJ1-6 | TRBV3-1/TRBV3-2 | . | CASNPGYNSPLHF | TGTGCCAGCAACCCAGGGTATAATTCACCCCTCCACTTT
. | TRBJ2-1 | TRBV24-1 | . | CATSDFEAKEQFF | TGTGCCACCAGTGATTTCGAAGCAAAAGAGCAGTTCTTC
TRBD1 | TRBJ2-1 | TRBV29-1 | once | CSVRDRSSYNEQFF | TGCAGCGTTCGGGACAGATCCTCCTACAATGAGCAGTTCTTC
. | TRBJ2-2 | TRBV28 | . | CASSFGGSRSGELFF | TGTGCCAGCAGTTTCGGAGGGAGTCGGTCCGGGGAGCTGTTTTTT
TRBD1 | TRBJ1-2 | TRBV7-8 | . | CASQLTGGGGGYTF | TGTGCCAGCCAACTAACAGGGGGCGGTGGTGGCTACACCTTC
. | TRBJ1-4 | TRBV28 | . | CASSSTGLENNEKLFF | TGTGCCAGCAGCTCGACAGGCCTAGAAAATAATGAAAAACTGTTTTTT
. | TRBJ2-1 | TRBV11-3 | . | CASSLDLWEGVNEQFF | TGTGCCAGCAGCTTAGATCTGTGGGAGGGGGTCAATGAGCAGTTCTTC
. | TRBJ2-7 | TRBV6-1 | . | CASSETAYEQYF | TGTGCCAGCAGTGAGACAGCCTACGAGCAGTACTTC
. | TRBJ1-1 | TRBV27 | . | CASWGPARLKAFF | TGTGCCAGCTGGGGGCCGGCCCGATTAAAAGCTTTCTTT
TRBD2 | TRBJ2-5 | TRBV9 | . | CASSVGTSGRETQYF | TGTGCCAGCAGCGTAGGGACTAGCGGTCGGGAGACCCAGTACTTC
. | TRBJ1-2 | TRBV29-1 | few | CSVYAGGGYTF | TGCAGCGTTTACGCAGGAGGTGGCTACACCTTC
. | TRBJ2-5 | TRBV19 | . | CASSNTGTQYF | TGTGCCAGTAGTAACACGGGGACCCAGTACTTC
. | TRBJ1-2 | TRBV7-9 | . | CASSPPPPEGAYGYTF | TGTGCCAGCAGCCCCCCGCCCCCGGAGGGCGCGTATGGCTACACCTTC
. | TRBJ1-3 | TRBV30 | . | CAWQSGGGNTIYF | TGTGCCTGGCAATCCGGGGGGGGAAACACCATATATTTT
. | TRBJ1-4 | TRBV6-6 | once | CASSFSGATNEKLFF | TGTGCCAGCAGTTTTAGCGGGGCCACTAATGAAAAACTGTTTTTT
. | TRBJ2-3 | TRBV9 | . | CASSVSGTSTDTQYF | TGTGCCAGCAGCGTATCCGGTACGTCCACAGATACGCAGTATTTT
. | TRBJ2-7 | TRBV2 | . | CASKRESYEQYF | TGTGCCAGCAAGAGGGAAAGCTACGAGCAGTACTTC
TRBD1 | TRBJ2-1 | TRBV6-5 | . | CASRKTGVEEQFF | TGTGCCAGCAGAAAAACAGGGGTCGAGGAGCAGTTCTTC
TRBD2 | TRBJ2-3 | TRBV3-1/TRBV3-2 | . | CASSPQTSGTDTQYF | TGTGCCAGCAGCCCCCAGACTAGCGGCACAGATACGCAGTATTTT
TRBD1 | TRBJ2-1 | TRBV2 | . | CASTGENEQFF | TGTGCCTCGACAGGGGAGAATGAGCAGTTCTTC
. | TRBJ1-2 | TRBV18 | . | CASSPTGIYGYTF | TGTGCCAGCTCACCAACAGGAATCTATGGCTACACCTTC
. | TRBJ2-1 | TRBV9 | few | CASSVAHDSRNEQFF | TGTGCCAGCAGCGTAGCCCACGATAGTAGAAATGAGCAGTTCTTC
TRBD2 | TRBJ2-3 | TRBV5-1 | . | CASSTGTLGGDTQYF | TGCGCCAGCAGCACGGGGACTCTCGGGGGGGATACGCAGTATTTT
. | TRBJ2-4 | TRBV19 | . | CATSRGVLAKNIQYF | TGTGCCACCTCCAGGGGGGTCCTAGCCAAAAACATTCAGTACTTC
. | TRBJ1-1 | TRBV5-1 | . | CASSGGTVNTEAFF | TGCGCCAGCAGCGGGGGGACGGTGAACACTGAAGCTTTCTTT
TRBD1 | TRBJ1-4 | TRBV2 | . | CASGTGQGNEKLFF | TGTGCCAGCGGGACGGGACAGGGCAATGAAAAACTGTTTTTT
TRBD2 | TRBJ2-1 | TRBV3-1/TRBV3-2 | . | CASSQERLGLAGVNEQFF | TGTGCCAGCAGCCAAGAACGATTAGGACTAGCGGGAGTGAATGAGCAGTTCTTC
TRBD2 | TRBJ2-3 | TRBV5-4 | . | CASSSGLAVITDTQYF | TGTGCCAGCAGTTCAGGACTAGCGGTTATCACAGATACGCAGTATTTT
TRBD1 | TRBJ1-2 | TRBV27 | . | CASSDRGYGYTF | TGTGCCAGCAGTGACAGGGGCTATGGCTACACCTTC
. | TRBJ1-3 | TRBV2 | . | CASSPLLTNPIYF | TGTGCCAGCAGTCCTCTATTGACTAACCCCATATATTTT
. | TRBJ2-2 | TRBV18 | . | CASSSMMGAVGGGELFF | TGTGCCAGCTCATCAATGATGGGGGCCGTCGGAGGCGGGGAGCTGTTTTTT
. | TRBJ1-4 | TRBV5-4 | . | CASSVRQSTNEKLFF | TGTGCCAGCAGCGTACGACAGTCCACTAATGAAAAACTGTTTTTT
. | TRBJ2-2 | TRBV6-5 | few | CASRRDFHTGELFF | TGTGCCAGCAGGCGGGACTTCCACACCGGGGAGCTGTTTTTT
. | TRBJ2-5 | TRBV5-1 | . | CASSLDREGETQYF | TGCGCCAGCAGCCTGGACAGGGAGGGGGAGACCCAGTACTTC
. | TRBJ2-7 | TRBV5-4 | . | CASSLAGNHEQYF | TGTGCCAGCAGCTTAGCAGGGAACCACGAGCAGTACTTC
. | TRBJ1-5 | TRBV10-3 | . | CAISENENQPQHF | TGTGCCATCAGTGAGAATGAGAATCAGCCCCAGCATTTT
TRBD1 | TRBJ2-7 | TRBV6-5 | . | CASSYSGTGGEQYF | TGTGCCAGCAGTTACTCCGGGACAGGGGGCGAGCAGTACTTC